The source of this TCR beta chain is a study of cytomegalovirus exposure and HLA in healthy donors. Study-level points and caveats: Later, TCR association rates were found to vary by HLA locus, highest for DRB1 and lowest for HLA-C.

The V and J ends lost 4 bases and 6 bases respectively, with 16 bases between them. Germline V gene sequence: CDR1 MNHEY, CDR2 SMNVEV (reference sequence). The CDR3 is 14 residues long. A note on this clone: The antigen is undetermined.

This PCR relied on a set of 60 Vbeta primers and 13 Jbeta primers. TCRdb's copy holds only in-frame clones and misses some; the assay was immunoSEQ multiplex PCR. The sample lists approximately 170,000 clones; approximately 85% were seen once. What was sequenced was PBMCs. The chain is built from TRBV27 and TRBJ2-7; perhaps TRBD2 as D (5 bases). The sequence was obtained from a young man in good health and CMV-seropositive. The CDR3 DNA reads as TGTGCCAGCAGTTCCCTTCACACGAGGGCCGAGCAGTACTTC. Residues: CASSSLHTRAEQYF.